Below are 22 T cell receptor beta chains sequenced from a single sample in a study of T cell changes during pregnancy in multiple sclerosis. Sequencing was performed with immunoSEQ multiplex PCR; in TCRdb, only in-frame clones are kept and a portion is missing. The sample consists of more than 85,000 clones, roughly 93% of them appearing once. The sequencing used peripheral blood, collected in the third trimester of pregnancy. These receptors came from a female donor in good health, enrolled as a control in a pregnancy study.

This chain joins TRBV7-8 and TRBJ2-7; 11 bases are shared with TRBD2. This CDR3 has 16 residues. With V trimmed by 2 bases and J by 4 bases, 7 bases remained unmatched. Per germline, CDR1 SGHVS and CDR2 FQNEAQ. The CDR3 reads CASSLTLAGGRYEQYF. CDR3 DNA sequence: TGTGCCAGCAGCTTAACGCTAGCGGGAGGTCGATACGAGCAGTACTTC.

The chain carries TRBV2 and TRBJ2-1; 9 positions match TRBD2. V shed 8 bases and J 15 bases; nucleotides not matched to a gene: 8. Germline CDR1 and CDR2: SNHLY and FYNNEI. There are 11 residues in the CDR3. The CDR3 is CASSDGTSRFF. For the CDR3, the DNA is TGTGCCAGCTCCGACGGGACTAGCCGGTTCTTC. The whole variable domain, remainder taken from reference TRBV2 and TRBJ2-1, is EPEVTQTPSHQVTQMGQEVILRCVPISNHLYFYWYRQILGQKVEFLVSFYNNEISEKSEIFDDQFSVERPDGSNFTLKIRSTKLEDSAMYFCASSDGTSRFFGPGTRLTVL.

The gene calls are TRBV4-1 and TRBJ2-3, with D tentatively TRBD2 (5 bases). Trimming left V 3 bases short and J 0 bases short, with 13 bases between. The CDR3 consists of 16 residues. Germline CDR1 is MGHRA and CDR2 is YSYEKL. CDR3 sequence (DNA): TGCGCCAGCAGCCACTCTCGGGGAACTAGCACAGATACGCAGTATTTT. Its translation is CASSHSRGTSTDTQYF.

This clone has just a few counts. The chain uses TRBV7-2 and TRBJ1-5, with TRBD1 matching 8 bases. The CDR3 is made up of 16 amino acids. CDR1 is SGHTA, CDR2 FQGNSA, per germline. Losses at the gene ends were 7 bases for V and 3 bases for J; bases not matched to a gene: 11. The CDR3 nucleotides read TGTGCCAGCACCATAGGAGGGGACAGGCCCAATCAGCCCCAGCATTTT. This sequence encodes CASTIGGDRPNQPQHF.

The genes are TRBV19 and TRBJ1-2, with 11 positions matching TRBD1. CDR3 length equals 13 residues. With 6 bases clipped from V and 6 bases from J, the junction kept 3 bases outside the gene matches. Per the germline V gene, CDR1 is LNHDA and CDR2 is SQIVND (reference sequence). The CDR3 DNA reads TGTGCCAGTAGATCGGGACAGGGGGATGGCTACACCTTC. Its translation is CASRSGQGDGYTF.

This chain links TRBV5-1 with TRBJ1-1; 9 nucleotides line up with TRBD1. V was clipped by 3 bases and J by 7 bases; unmatched bases: 13. This CDR3 is built from 16 residues. CDR1 and CDR2 from the germline V gene are SGHRS and YFSETQ. Here the CDR3 reads CASSSTQTGGFSEAFF. CDR3 bases: TGCGCCAGCAGCTCCACCCAGACAGGGGGGTTCAGTGAAGCTTTCTTT.

This chain connects TRBV18 to TRBJ1-5, with D uncertain. Trimming left V 3 bases short and J 6 bases short, with 6 bases between. Germline CDR1 reads KGHSH; CDR2 reads LQKENI. The length of the CDR3 is 12 residues. Written as DNA, the CDR3 is TGTGCCAGCTCACCGACTGGTCAGCCCCAGCATTTT. Encoded protein: CASSPTGQPQHF.

In DNA form, the CDR3 reads TGTGCCATCAAGGGCGGTCCGGACAGGGAAATAATCTCCTACAATGAGCAGTTCTTC. Its translation: CAIKGGPDREIISYNEQFF. The chain joins TRBV10-3 to TRBJ2-1; 8 bases fit TRBD1. With V trimmed by 7 bases and J by 0 bases, 17 bases remained unmatched. This CDR3 is built from 19 residues. Germline CDR1 ENHRY, CDR2 SYGVKD.

The CDR3 sequence: CASSLVALSYNEQFF. The CDR3 nucleotides read TGTGCCAGCAGCTTGGTCGCCCTATCCTACAATGAGCAGTTCTTC. V gene TRBV5-6 combines with J gene TRBJ2-1; D not resolved. Trimming removed 0 bases from V and 1 base from J, with 8 bases in between. There are 15 residues in the CDR3. Germline-derived CDR1 and CDR2 are SGHDT and YYEEEE.

The chain has TRBV19 and TRBJ2-7; 8 positions agree with TRBD2. This CDR3 is built from 19 residues. Trimming at V came to 4 bases and at J to 1 base, leaving 18 bases not matched to a gene. Germline CDR1 reads LNHDA; CDR2 reads SQIVND (reference sequence). CDR3 sequence: CASSTTGRGAGADSYEQYF. The CDR3 DNA sequence: TGTGCCAGTAGTACAACAGGGAGGGGAGCGGGGGCAGATTCCTACGAGCAGTACTTC.

The chain uses TRBV2 and TRBJ2-1; D possibly corresponds to TRBD2 (6 bases). The CDR3 consists of 13 residues. CDR1 and CDR2 (germline): SNHLY, FYNNEI. Trimming shortened V by 7 bases and J by 7 bases, and 14 bases separated the two germline ends. In DNA form, the CDR3 reads TGTGCCAGCATTAGGCTAGCGAAAAATGAGCAGTTCTTC. Translated: CASIRLAKNEQFF.

The V and J genes are TRBV7-2 and TRBJ2-7, with D maybe TRBD1 (6 bases). Trimming removed 3 bases at V and 3 bases at J, with 15 bases between. The CDR3 sequence is 15 residues long. Germline V gives CDR1 SGHTA, CDR2 FQGNSA. This chain's CDR3 is CASSLGPTGNYEQYF. In DNA form, the CDR3 reads TGTGCCAGCAGCTTGGGCCCGACAGGAAACTACGAGCAGTACTTC.

The gene calls are TRBV9 and TRBJ2-1; the match to TRBD2 covers 10 bases. Per the germline V gene, CDR1 is SGDLS and CDR2 is YYNGEE. The CDR3 is 19 residues long. Trimming took 4 bases from V and 4 from J; bases not matched to a gene: 17. The CDR3 loop reads CASSPKAEGLALIYNEQFF. For the CDR3, the DNA is TGTGCCAGCAGCCCCAAAGCAGAGGGACTAGCGCTGATATACAATGAGCAGTTCTTC.

The chain carries TRBV28 and TRBJ2-2; D unresolved. Trimming took off 6 bases at V and 6 bases at J, with 14 bases between the two ends. The CDR3 consists of 14 residues. The germline gives CDR1 MDHEN, CDR2 SYDVKM. The CDR3 DNA sequence: TGTGCCAGCAGCCGGCCCCTGACTTCCGGGGAGCTGTTTTTT. Translating it yields CASSRPLTSGELFF.

This clone was seen a few times. CDR3 region: CASDLTGRSFYGYTF. The CDR3, as DNA: TGTGCCAGCGATTTGACAGGGAGAAGTTTCTATGGCTACACCTTC. The chain has TRBV6-6 and TRBJ1-2, with 7 bases fitting TRBD1. V gave up 8 bases and J gave up 4 bases; unmatched junction bases: 13. The CDR3 is 15 amino acids. The germline V gene has CDR1 MNHNY and CDR2 SVGAGI (reference sequence).

The chain links TRBV5-1 to TRBJ2-5; the match to TRBD2 covers 8 bases. The V gene end was trimmed by 4 bases and the J gene end by 5 bases; junction bases not matched to a gene: 1. The CDR3 length is 12 residues. Germline CDR1 and CDR2: SGHRS and YFSETQ. DNA for the CDR3: TGCGCCAGCAGCCCGGGGGGGGAGACCCAGTACTTC. It is translated as CASSPGGETQYF.

The chain links TRBV5-6 to TRBJ2-4; 9 nucleotides agree with TRBD1. Germline-derived CDR1 and CDR2 are SGHDT and YYEEEE. Losses at the gene ends were 5 bases for V and 3 bases for J; bases not matched to a gene: 6. The CDR3 extends over 15 amino acids. The CDR3 sequence is CASRPGQGLKNIQYF. The DNA of the CDR3 is TGTGCCAGCAGACCGGGACAGGGTCTCAAAAACATTCAGTACTTC.

The chain has TRBV5-1 and TRBJ2-7, with a tentative D call TRBD2 (5 bases). The CDR3 spans 14 residues. CDR1 and CDR2 from the germline V gene are SGHRS and YFSETQ. V lost 1 base and J 5 bases, leaving 13 bases between the germline ends. The CDR3 loop is CASSLSGVGHEQYF. CDR3 in DNA: TGCGCCAGCAGCTTGTCCGGGGTAGGCCACGAGCAGTACTTC.

The chain uses TRBV25-1 and TRBJ2-3, with D hard to call. V was trimmed by 3 bases and J by 4 bases, leaving 11 bases between them. The CDR3 is 14 residues long. Germline CDR1 and CDR2: MGHDK and SYGVNS. The DNA for the CDR3 is TGTGCCAGCAGTGATGCAGGTTTTCCAGATACGCAGTATTTT. It encodes CASSDAGFPDTQYF. Based on the CDR3 plus reference TRBV25-1 and TRBJ2-3, the full variable domain is EADIYQTPRYLVIGTGKKITLECSQTMGHDKMYWYQQDPGMELHLIHYSYGVNSTEKGDLSSESTVSRIRTEHFPLTLESARPSHTSQYLCASSDAGFPDTQYFGPGTRLTVL.

V and J are TRBV4-1 and TRBJ2-7; 10 bases align to TRBD2. The germline V gene has CDR1 MGHRA and CDR2 YSYEKL. The CDR3 is 15 amino acids. V trimming: 2 bases; J trimming: 3 bases; junction bases outside the gene matches: 4. The CDR3 loop reads CASSQPTSGNYEQYF. Here the CDR3 DNA reads TGCGCCAGCAGCCAACCCACTAGCGGGAACTACGAGCAGTACTTC.

The CDR3 protein is CASGDRDTYYEQYF. The CDR3 nucleotides are TGTGCCAGCGGGGACCGGGACACCTATTACGAGCAGTACTTC. The V gene is TRBV11-2, the J gene TRBJ2-7; the D gene is possibly TRBD1 (6 bases). Germline assignment: CDR1 SGHAT and CDR2 FQNNGV. V lost 8 bases and J lost 4, with 18 bases in between. This CDR3 is built from 14 residues.

This rearrangement joins TRBV2 to TRBJ1-2, with D unclear. The germline V and J ends were trimmed by 2 bases and 4 bases, with 8 bases remaining between them. CDR3 length equals 13 residues. Germline V gene data show CDR1 as SNHLY and CDR2 as FYNNEI. The CDR3 coding sequence is TGTGCCAGCAGTGAACCCCCAGGCTATGGCTACACCTTC. Amino acids: CASSEPPGYGYTF.